Listed below are T cell receptor beta chains from one sample, sequenced in a study of blood T cell repertoires in COVID-19. Here immunoSEQ multiplex PCR was the method, and the copy in TCRdb shows in-frame clones only, minus some. The sample contains 200,000 or so clones, approximately 80% of which appear only once. Material: peripheral blood. The receptors were sampled from a woman aged 80 or over with acute or convalescent COVID-19. CDR3s include the opening cysteine and the closing phenylalanine or tryptophan. The D gene is left open where the match is weak. The listing skips clone size in some rows; elsewhere it reads once, few, many or a size class.

DNA	CDR3	D	V	size	J
TGTGCCAGCAGCTTTCCACAGGGGCCACCCCTCCACTTT	CASSFPQGPPLHF	TRBD1	TRBV7-2	.	TRBJ1-6
TGCGCCAGCAGCCAAGATTCAATCTTAACAGGGGCCCTCTCTGGGGCCAACGTCCTGACTTTC	CASSQDSILTGALSGANVLTF	TRBD1	TRBV4-3	.	TRBJ2-6
TGTGCCAGCAGCTTCACGGGGTTGCAAGAGACCCAGTACTTC	CASSFTGLQETQYF	.	TRBV7-6	once	TRBJ2-5
TGTGCCAGCAGCATGACAGGCACTGAAGCTTTCTTT	CASSMTGTEAFF	.	TRBV7-9	.	TRBJ1-1
TGTGCCAGCAGTTTTAGCTTGGGAACTAATGAAAAACTGTTTTTT	CASSFSLGTNEKLFF	.	TRBV6-5	.	TRBJ1-4
TGTGCCAGCAGCGCGAGCCTCCAGGGAGAGACCCAGTACTTC	CASSASLQGETQYF	.	TRBV11-3	.	TRBJ2-5
TGTGCCAGCAGCTTAGCCTCAGGACAGATGAACACTGAAGCTTTCTTT	CASSLASGQMNTEAFF	.	TRBV7-2	.	TRBJ1-1
TGTGCCAGCAGCCAAGTTCTTGACACCGGGGAGCTGTTTTTT	CASSQVLDTGELFF	.	TRBV3-1/TRBV3-2	.	TRBJ2-2
TGTGCCAGGCTAGCCAATGAGCAGTTCTTC	CARLANEQFF	.	TRBV27	.	TRBJ2-1
TGCGCCAGCAGCCAGGTTTACCAACTGGGAGGGGGTGGCTACACCTTC	CASSQVYQLGGGGYTF	.	TRBV4-3	.	TRBJ1-2
TGTGCCAGCAGCGCCGAGGGGGTGAACACTGAAGCTTTCTTT	CASSAEGVNTEAFF	.	TRBV9	.	TRBJ1-1
TGTGCCAGCAGCCCCTACACCGGGGAGCTGTTTTTT	CASSPYTGELFF	.	TRBV9	.	TRBJ2-2
TGTGCCAGCAGTAAAAGCGGCAATCAGCCCCAGCATTTT	CASSKSGNQPQHF	.	TRBV2	few	TRBJ1-5
TGTGCCAGCAGTTCCCTGGGTAGCGGGAGTGGCAATGAGCAGTTCTTC	CASSSLGSGSGNEQFF	TRBD2	TRBV6-5	.	TRBJ2-1
TGTGCCAGCAGCTCCCCTAGCGCCGGGGAGCTGTTTTTT	CASSSPSAGELFF	.	TRBV7-3	.	TRBJ2-2
TGTGCCAGCAGCCAAGTTCCAGGGGTGGACCAGCCCCAGCATTTT	CASSQVPGVDQPQHF	.	TRBV3-1/TRBV3-2	.	TRBJ1-5
TGTGCCAGCAGTTGGAACGGGGTTAATGAAAAACTGTTTTTT	CASSWNGVNEKLFF	.	TRBV11-2	.	TRBJ1-4
TGTGCCAGCAATCTACCTGCAACTAATGAAAAACTGTTTTTT	CASNLPATNEKLFF	.	TRBV28	.	TRBJ1-4
TGCGCCAGCAGCACACTCACGACAGGGCCGAATGAAAAACTGTTTTTT	CASSTLTTGPNEKLFF	TRBD1	TRBV5-1	.	TRBJ1-4
TGTGCCAGCAGCCGCGGGCCGTTCAATTCACCCCTCCACTTT	CASSRGPFNSPLHF	.	TRBV3-1/TRBV3-2	.	TRBJ1-6
TGTGCCTGGAGTTCCAGCGGGGCAACTAATGAAAAACTGTTTTTT	CAWSSSGATNEKLFF	.	TRBV30	.	TRBJ1-4
TGTGCCAGCAGCCAAGGGGGACATCCCACCGGGGAGCTGTTTTTT	CASSQGGHPTGELFF	.	TRBV3-1/TRBV3-2	.	TRBJ2-2
TGTGCCAGCAGGACAGGGAACACAGATACGCAGTATTTT	CASRTGNTDTQYF	TRBD1	TRBV11-3	.	TRBJ2-3
TGCAGCGTTGACGGGGTTAGCGGGAGGGCCTACCAAGAGACCCAGTACTTC	CSVDGVSGRAYQETQYF	TRBD2	TRBV29-1	few	TRBJ2-5
TGTGCCACCAGTGATTTTCGGGCTGACAGGGTAAATCAGCCCCAGCATTTT	CATSDFRADRVNQPQHF	TRBD1	TRBV24-1	.	TRBJ1-5
TGTGCCAGCAGCCCAACTAACCGAGGTTACAATGAGCAGTTCTTC	CASSPTNRGYNEQFF	.	TRBV13	.	TRBJ2-1
TGTGCCAGCAGTGATCGGGACAGGCCGTACGAGCAGTACTTC	CASSDRDRPYEQYF	TRBD1	TRBV2	.	TRBJ2-7
TGTGCCAGCAGCTTTCAAGCGGGAGGGGAGACCCAGTACTTC	CASSFQAGGETQYF	TRBD2	TRBV7-9	.	TRBJ2-5
TGCGCCAGCAGCGAAGGGACTAGCGGATACACAGATACGCAGTATTTT	CASSEGTSGYTDTQYF	TRBD2	TRBV5-1	.	TRBJ2-3
TGTGCCAGCAGTGGAAGACAGGATCGCGAAAAACTGTTTTTT	CASSGRQDREKLFF	.	TRBV25-1	.	TRBJ1-4
TGTGCCAGCAGGGGCACAGGGGAAGGAGGTGAAAAACTGTTTTTT	CASRGTGEGGEKLFF	TRBD1	TRBV6-5	.	TRBJ1-4
TGCGCCAGCAGCACCGACAGGGCTACGGACACTGAAGCTTTCTTT	CASSTDRATDTEAFF	TRBD1	TRBV5-1	once	TRBJ1-1
TGTGCCAGCAGCGCCCAGACTAGCGGGGATACCTCCCAGGGATACGAGCAGTACTTC	CASSAQTSGDTSQGYEQYF	.	TRBV21-1	.	TRBJ2-7
TGTGCCAGCAGTTCCGGGACAGGGAACACTGAAGCTTTCTTT	CASSSGTGNTEAFF	TRBD1	TRBV7-8	once	TRBJ1-1
TGTGCCAGCAGGAGACTAGCGGGGTTAGGGGGCACGCAGTATTTT	CASRRLAGLGGTQYF	TRBD2	TRBV2	.	TRBJ2-3
TGTGCCAGCAGTTTTCTCCCCGCAGATACGCAGTATTTT	CASSFLPADTQYF	.	TRBV6-6	.	TRBJ2-3
TGTGCCAGCAGCCAAGTCAGGGATGAGGAATCACGGAATTCACCCCTCCACTTT	CASSQVRDEESRNSPLHF	.	TRBV3-1/TRBV3-2	.	TRBJ1-6
TGTGCCAGTAGTGGCGGCTATGGCTACACCTTC	CASSGGYGYTF	.	TRBV19	once	TRBJ1-2
TGTGCCAGCAGTGAATTGACTAACTCCGAGCAGTACTTC	CASSELTNSEQYF	.	TRBV2	few	TRBJ2-7
TGTGCCAGTAGTATAGAGAGCCCTTTTGAAGCTTTCTTT	CASSIESPFEAFF	.	TRBV19	.	TRBJ1-1
TGTGCCAGCAGCTTAGTTCAGGGGGGAACTGAAGCTTTCTTT	CASSLVQGGTEAFF	TRBD1	TRBV11-3	.	TRBJ1-1
TGTGCCAGCAGCGTAGGGGAGGAGTCCCCATTTGGAGCTTTCTTT	CASSVGEESPFGAFF	.	TRBV9	.	TRBJ1-1
TGTGCCACCAGTGACCCCCGACAGGGGAGTCAGCCCCAGCATTTT	CATSDPRQGSQPQHF	TRBD1	TRBV24-1	.	TRBJ1-5
TGCGCCAGCAGCCTCGAGGGACAGACCTACGAGCAGTACTTC	CASSLEGQTYEQYF	TRBD1	TRBV5-1	once	TRBJ2-7
TGTGCCAGTAGACCTGGACAGGGAAATAATTCACCCCTCCACTTT	CASRPGQGNNSPLHF	TRBD1	TRBV19	.	TRBJ1-6
TGCGCCAGCAGCTGGGGGACAGCGGAGTACCAAGAGACCCAGTACTTC	CASSWGTAEYQETQYF	TRBD1	TRBV5-1	.	TRBJ2-5
TGTGCCAGCAGCCGGGACAGCCTAACGCCCCTCCACTTT	CASSRDSLTPLHF	TRBD1	TRBV9	.	TRBJ1-6
TGTGCCAGCACCCCCCGACTAGCGGGAGTAGGTACGCAGTATTTT	CASTPRLAGVGTQYF	TRBD2	TRBV7-6	.	TRBJ2-3
TGTGCCATCAGGCTAACCGGGACAGGGCTAGATACGCAGTATTTT	CAIRLTGTGLDTQYF	TRBD1	TRBV10-3	.	TRBJ2-3
TGCGCCAGCAGCTTGCCCCCGGGACAGGGGGCGAAAAACACTGAAGCTTTCTTT	CASSLPPGQGAKNTEAFF	TRBD1	TRBV5-1	.	TRBJ1-1
TGTGCCAGCAGCTTAAGGTTAGGGGAGGGAACTGAAGCTTTCTTT	CASSLRLGEGTEAFF	.	TRBV7-9	few	TRBJ1-1
TGTGCCAGCAGTTACGCCGACAGGGCGAACACTGAAGCTTTCTTT	CASSYADRANTEAFF	TRBD1	TRBV6-5	.	TRBJ1-1
TGTGCCAGCAGCTTCGGGACAGGGGAGGACGATACGCAGTATTTT	CASSFGTGEDDTQYF	TRBD1	TRBV5-6	.	TRBJ2-3
TGTGCCAGCAGCCCCGGCGGGGATGGCTACACCTTC	CASSPGGDGYTF	.	TRBV21-1	few	TRBJ1-2
TGTGCCAGAAGCTATGGACAGATCAATCAGCCCCAGCATTTT	CARSYGQINQPQHF	.	TRBV5-3	.	TRBJ1-5